This entry features one TCR beta chain sequence. Its antigen is not identified. Lesional scalp tissue (obtained by punch biopsy) and peripheral blood were collected from alopecia areata patients. This entry comes from a study of CD8+ T cells in alopecia areata. At the level of the study: For the treated group, dosing was oral tofacitinib at 5 to 10 mg twice daily. Tofacitinib dosing lasted 6 to 18 months, which was then followed by 6 months off drug.

Extraction and reverse transcription of RNA yielded cDNA as the sequencing template. Sequenced by immunoSEQ multiplex PCR; TCRdb stores in-frame clones only, minus some. This sample yields 140,000 or so clones, of which approximately 51% are seen a single time; over 0.75% belongs to the top ten. Study-level points and caveats: Affected lesional scalp, above all in alopecia totalis/universalis, was more clonal than normal scalp.

V was clipped by 6 bases and J by 5 bases; unmatched bases: 2. Per the germline V gene, CDR1 is MNHNY and CDR2 is SVGAGI (reference sequence). The CDR3 totals 12 residues. This sequence joins TRBV6-6 and TRBJ2-7, with 9 bases that match TRBD1. This TCR derives from a human donor with alopecia areata. The sample here was CD4+ T cells sorted from blood, taken at week 0. Here the CDR3 DNA reads TGTGCCAGCAGCCGGGACAGGGACGAGCAGTACTTC. This translates into CASSRDRDEQYF.